This T cell receptor beta chain was observed in a study of T cells in Graves' hyperthyroidism and ophthalmopathy. On the study more broadly: Peripheral blood specimens were obtained at initial diagnosis, prior to any treatment.

Amplification of TCR beta CDR3 regions used RNA as the template. Primed by the HTBI set, a first-round RT-PCR was run on the TCR CDR3. In TCRdb, the multiplex PCR reads were re-called with MiXCR into one record per CDR3 protein. The sample consists of some 650,000 distinct CDR3 sequences, roughly a sixth of them appearing once. Ophthalmopathy cases scored 3 or more on the Clinical Activity Score and 4 or more on NOSPECS grade, with duration below 3 months. The PBMCs had their origin in 7.5 to 10 ml of fresh peripheral blood. This clonotype was seen at least ten times. As yet, its antigen is unknown. V lost 2 bases and J 3 bases, leaving 10 bases between the germline ends. This CDR3 comprises 14 residues. Findings and caveats of the study: In validation, the model predicted ophthalmopathy. These predictions came a median roughly 7.1 months before onset.

The chain uses TRBV12-3 or TRBV12-4 and TRBJ2-5; maybe TRBD2 (6 bases). Sample: blood. The TCR was taken from a woman aged 40 to 49 with Graves' ophthalmopathy. The CDR3 spells CASSLRGGKETQYF. The CDR3 DNA is TGTGCCAGCAGTTTAAGGGGAGGAAAAGAGACCCAGTACTTC.